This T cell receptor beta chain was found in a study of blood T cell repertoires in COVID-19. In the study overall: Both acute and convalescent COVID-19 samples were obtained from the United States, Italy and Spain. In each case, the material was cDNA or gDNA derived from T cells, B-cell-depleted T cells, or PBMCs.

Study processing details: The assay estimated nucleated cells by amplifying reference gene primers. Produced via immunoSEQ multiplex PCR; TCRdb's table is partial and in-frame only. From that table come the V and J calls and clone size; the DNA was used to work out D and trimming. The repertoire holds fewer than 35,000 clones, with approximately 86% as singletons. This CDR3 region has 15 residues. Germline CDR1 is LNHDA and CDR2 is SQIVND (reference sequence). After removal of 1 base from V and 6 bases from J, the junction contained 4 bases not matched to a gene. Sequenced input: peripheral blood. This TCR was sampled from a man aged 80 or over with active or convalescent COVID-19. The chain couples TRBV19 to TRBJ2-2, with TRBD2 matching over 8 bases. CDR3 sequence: CASSIGTSIPGELFF. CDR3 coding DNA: TGTGCCAGTAGTATAGGGACTAGCATACCCGGGGAGCTGTTTTTT.